The clone carrying this TCR beta chain was counted ten times or more. Its antigen remains unknown. Without any cell sorting, about 19-30 mg of bulk tissue yielded co-extracted RNA and DNA. cDNA specific to TCR beta was made from approximately 0.55 ug of total RNA, with a constant-region primer employed for priming. Sequencing libraries for TCR beta derived from three nested multiplex PCR rounds that used slightly modified ARM-PCR. With TRBV1-TRBV30 forward primers and a C-beta reverse primer, the first two PCR rounds were run for 9 to 10 cycles each. Via MiXCR, TCRdb re-called the multiplex PCR reads, giving one row per CDR3 protein. The sample has tens of thousands of distinct CDR3 sequences, around 70% seen once. This sample is drawn from a study of tumor-infiltrating lymphocytes in primary liver carcinoma. The V gene's germline CDR1 is MDHEN and CDR2 SYDVKM. The ends were cut back, 6 bases at V and 4 bases at J, with 6 bases in the middle. The CDR3 sequence is 12 residues long.

Findings and caveats of the study: Only about 7.5-24% of top clones were detected in each of the five tumor regions.

The clonotype originates from a man aged 40-55 years with primary liver carcinoma and hepatitis B virus infection. Material for sequencing was liver tumor tissue from sampling region 1. Subset described: tumor region T1, superior pole. V and J are TRBV28 and TRBJ2-2; the D is unclear. The CDR3 DNA follows: TGTGCCAGCAGCCTTAGCACCGGGGAGCTGTTTTTT. It yields the protein CASSLSTGELFF.